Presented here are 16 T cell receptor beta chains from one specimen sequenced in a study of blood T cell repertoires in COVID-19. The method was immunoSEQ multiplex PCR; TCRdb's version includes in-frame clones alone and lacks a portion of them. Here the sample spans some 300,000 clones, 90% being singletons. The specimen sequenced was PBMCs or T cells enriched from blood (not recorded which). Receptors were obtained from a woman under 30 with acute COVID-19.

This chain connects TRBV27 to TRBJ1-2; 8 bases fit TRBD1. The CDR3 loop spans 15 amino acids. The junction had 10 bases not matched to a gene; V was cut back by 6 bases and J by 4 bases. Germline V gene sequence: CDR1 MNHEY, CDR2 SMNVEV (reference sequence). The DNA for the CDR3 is TGTGCCAGCAGCTCACCCCTTGACAGGGGCTATGGCTACACCTTC. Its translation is CASSSPLDRGYGYTF.

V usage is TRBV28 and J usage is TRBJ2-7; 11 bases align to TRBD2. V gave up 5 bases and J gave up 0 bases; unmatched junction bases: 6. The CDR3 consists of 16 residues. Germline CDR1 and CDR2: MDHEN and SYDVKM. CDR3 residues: CASSPSGRPPSYEQYF. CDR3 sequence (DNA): TGTGCCAGCAGTCCTAGCGGGAGGCCCCCCTCCTACGAGCAGTACTTC.

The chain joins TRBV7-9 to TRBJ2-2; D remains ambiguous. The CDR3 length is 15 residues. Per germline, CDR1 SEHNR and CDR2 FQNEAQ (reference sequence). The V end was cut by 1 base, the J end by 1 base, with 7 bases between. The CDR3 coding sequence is TGTGCCAGCAGCTTAGACTATATGAACACCGGGGAGCTGTTTTTT. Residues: CASSLDYMNTGELFF.

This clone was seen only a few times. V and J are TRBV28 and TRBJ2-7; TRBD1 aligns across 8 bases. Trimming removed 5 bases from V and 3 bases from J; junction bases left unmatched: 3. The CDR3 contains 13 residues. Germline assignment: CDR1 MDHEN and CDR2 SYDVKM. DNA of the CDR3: TGTGCCAGCAGTCAGGGGGCGTTCTACGAGCAGTACTTC. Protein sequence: CASSQGAFYEQYF.

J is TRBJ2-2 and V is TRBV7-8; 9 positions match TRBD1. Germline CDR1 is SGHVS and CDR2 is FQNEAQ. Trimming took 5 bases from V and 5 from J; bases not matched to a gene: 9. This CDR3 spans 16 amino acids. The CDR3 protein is CASSLDGTGRTGELFF. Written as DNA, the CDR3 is TGTGCCAGCAGCCTCGACGGGACAGGGAGGACCGGGGAGCTGTTTTTT.

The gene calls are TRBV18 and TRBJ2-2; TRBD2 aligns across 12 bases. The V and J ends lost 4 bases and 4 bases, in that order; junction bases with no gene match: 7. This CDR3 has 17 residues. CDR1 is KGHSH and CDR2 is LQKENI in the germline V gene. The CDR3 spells CASSQSTSGSATGELFF. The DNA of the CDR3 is TGTGCCAGCTCACAATCGACTAGCGGGAGTGCCACCGGGGAGCTGTTTTTT.

This chain's CDR3 is CASSLGQGISTEAFF. The DNA of the CDR3 is TGTGCCAGCTCACTGGGACAGGGGATAAGCACTGAAGCTTTCTTT. The chain combines TRBV18 with TRBJ1-1; 10 bases fit TRBD1. With V trimmed by 4 bases and J by 4 bases, 6 bases remained unmatched. Germline loops: CDR1 KGHSH, CDR2 LQKENI. This CDR3 is built from 15 residues.

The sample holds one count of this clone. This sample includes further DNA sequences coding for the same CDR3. The DNA for the CDR3 is TGCGCCAGCAGCTCTGACAGGGACGGCTACACCTTC. Protein: CASSSDRDGYTF. This rearrangement joins TRBV5-1 to TRBJ1-2; 7 positions agree with TRBD1. In germline, CDR1 is SGHRS, CDR2 YFSETQ. The CDR3 spans 12 residues. The V gene end was trimmed by 3 bases and the J gene end by 8 bases; junction bases not matched to a gene: 4.

CDR3 residues: CAISEKQDTNYGYTF. CDR3 in DNA: TGTGCCATCAGTGAGAAACAAGATACTAACTATGGCTACACCTTC. V gene TRBV10-3 combines with J gene TRBJ1-2; D remains unclear. From germline, CDR1 is ENHRY and CDR2 SYGVKD. This CDR3 spans 15 amino acids. Trimming took off 2 bases at V and 0 bases at J, with 10 bases between the two ends.

The CDR3 nucleotides are TGTGCCAGCAGACGTCCCGGGACAGGGTTAACTGAAGCTTTCTTT. This sequence encodes CASRRPGTGLTEAFF. The chain employs TRBV28 and TRBJ1-1; 9 bases align to TRBD1. V lost 6 bases and J lost 5; bases outside the gene matches: 10. CDR1 MDHEN and CDR2 SYDVKM come from the germline V gene. This CDR3 contains 15 residues.

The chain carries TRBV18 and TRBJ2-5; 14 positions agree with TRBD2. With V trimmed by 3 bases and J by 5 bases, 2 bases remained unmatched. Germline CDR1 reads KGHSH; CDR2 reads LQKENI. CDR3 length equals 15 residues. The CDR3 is CASSPGLAGAETQYF. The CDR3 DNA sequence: TGTGCCAGCTCACCGGGACTAGCGGGAGCGGAGACCCAGTACTTC.

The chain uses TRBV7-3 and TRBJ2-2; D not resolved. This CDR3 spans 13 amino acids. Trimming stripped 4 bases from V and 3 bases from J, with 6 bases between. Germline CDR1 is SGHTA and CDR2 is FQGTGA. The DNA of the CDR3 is TGTGCCAGCAGCTGGGCATACACCGGGGAGCTGTTTTTT. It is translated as CASSWAYTGELFF.

The CDR3 spells CASSLGPSSSYEQYF. The CDR3 DNA follows: TGTGCCAGCAGCTTAGGGCCTAGCAGCTCCTACGAGCAGTACTTC. V usage is TRBV7-2 and J usage is TRBJ2-7, with D possibly TRBD2 on 5 matching bases. The germline V and J ends were trimmed by 1 base and 0 bases, with 10 bases remaining between them. The CDR3 contains 15 residues. Per the germline V gene, CDR1 is SGHTA and CDR2 is FQGNSA.

The CDR3 DNA reads TGTGCCAGCAGTTCATTCTTAGACTATGGCTACACCTTC. It translates to CASSSFLDYGYTF. The chain links TRBV28 to TRBJ1-2, with unresolved D. The CDR3 totals 13 residues. Trimming stripped 4 bases from V and 3 bases from J, with 9 bases between. CDR1 and CDR2 (germline): MDHEN, SYDVKM.

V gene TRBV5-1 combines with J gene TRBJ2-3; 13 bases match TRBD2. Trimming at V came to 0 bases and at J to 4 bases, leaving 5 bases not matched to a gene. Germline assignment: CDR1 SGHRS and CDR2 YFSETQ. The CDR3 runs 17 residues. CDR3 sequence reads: CASSLGRTSGSPDTQYF. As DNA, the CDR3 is TGCGCCAGCAGCTTGGGACGGACTAGCGGGAGCCCAGATACGCAGTATTTT.

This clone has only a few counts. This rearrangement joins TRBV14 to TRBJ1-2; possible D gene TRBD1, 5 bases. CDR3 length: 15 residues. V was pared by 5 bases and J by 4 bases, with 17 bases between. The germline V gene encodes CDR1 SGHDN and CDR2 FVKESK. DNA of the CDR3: TGTGCCAGCAGCTTTACTACAACAGGACCCTATGGCTACACCTTC. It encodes CASSFTTTGPYGYTF. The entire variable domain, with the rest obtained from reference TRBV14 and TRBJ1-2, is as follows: EAGVTQFPSHSVIEKGQTVTLRCDPISGHDNLYWYRRVMGKEIKFLLHFVKESKQDESGMPNNRFLAERTGGTYSTLKVQPAELEDSGVYFCASSFTTTGPYGYTFGSGTRLTVV.